This passage covers 2 T cell receptor beta chains from one sample sequenced in a study of blood T cell repertoires in COVID-19. Repertoires were generated with immunoSEQ multiplex PCR, while TCRdb's copy carries only in-frame clones and drops some. Here the sample spans approximately 230,000 clones, just under 85% being singletons. Sequencing was carried out using PBMCs or T cells enriched from blood (not recorded which). These receptors were obtained from a man aged 35-49 years who had recovered from COVID-19.

The chain carries TRBV29-1 and TRBJ2-2; TRBD2 agrees at 11 bases. V was pared by 7 bases and J by 5 bases, with 9 bases of the junction left unmatched. Germline V gene sequence: CDR1 SQVTM, CDR2 ANQGSEA. The CDR3 loop spans 15 amino acids. The CDR3 protein is CSALLAGVRTGELFF. Here the CDR3 DNA reads TGCAGCGCCTTACTAGCGGGAGTTCGAACCGGGGAGCTGTTTTTT.

This chain uses TRBV5-6 with TRBJ2-1; D gene unclear. Germline loops: CDR1 SGHDT, CDR2 YYEEEE. CDR3 size: 14 residues. V was shortened by 6 bases and J by 4 bases, with 14 bases between the two germline ends. CDR3 residues: CASMQRPVYNEQFF. CDR3 in DNA: TGTGCCAGCATGCAGCGACCTGTATACAATGAGCAGTTCTTC.